The next 32 T cell receptor beta chains were all read from a single sample in a study of blood T cell repertoires in COVID-19. Sequencing was performed with immunoSEQ multiplex PCR; in TCRdb, only in-frame clones are kept and a portion is missing. The sample includes roughly 79,000 clones, 70% to 90% of them seen just once. The sequenced sample was peripheral blood. These receptors were collected from a man aged 45-65 years with active COVID-19.

The chain carries TRBV5-6 and TRBJ2-2; 8 bases are shared with TRBD1. The CDR3 has 16 amino acids. Germline CDR1 reads SGHDT; CDR2 reads YYEEEE. Germline trimming cut 3 bases from V and 0 bases from J; bases unmatched to any gene: 4. The chain's CDR3 is CASSSIQGANTGELFF. CDR3 DNA: TGTGCCAGCAGCTCAATACAGGGGGCGAACACCGGGGAGCTGTTTTTT.

The chain has TRBV6-2 or TRBV6-3 and TRBJ1-6; a possible D gene is TRBD1 (6 bases). There are 16 residues in the CDR3. The ends were cut back, 2 bases at V and 1 base at J, with 9 bases in the middle. Germline-derived CDR1 and CDR2 are MNHEY and SVGEGT. CDR3 sequence reads: CASSYGRGSYNSPLHF. DNA of the CDR3: TGTGCCAGCAGTTACGGCAGGGGATCCTATAATTCACCCCTCCACTTT.

This sequence joins TRBV28 and TRBJ1-2; weak D call: TRBD1 (5 bases). In germline, CDR1 is MDHEN, CDR2 SYDVKM. Between the trimmed V and J ends, which lost 2 bases and 4 bases, there was a span of 11 bases. The CDR3 sequence is 14 residues long. Here the CDR3 reads CASSLGGDLYGYTF. CDR3 DNA: TGTGCCAGCAGTTTAGGGGGGGACCTCTATGGCTACACCTTC.

This clone was recorded only once. The junction differs from germline at one of its ends, possibly a read error. The rearrangement links TRBV5-1 to TRBJ2-1; TRBD1 matches 7 bases. The CDR3 is made up of 16 amino acids. Germline assignment: CDR1 SGHRS and CDR2 YFSETQ. CDR3 sequence: CTSSLMTGSSYNEQFF. CDR3 bases: TGCACCAGCAGCTTGATGACAGGGAGCTCCTACAATGAGCAGTTCTTC. Based on the CDR3 plus reference TRBV5-1 and TRBJ2-1, the full variable domain is KAGVTQTPRYLIKTRGQQVTLSCSPISGHRSVSWYQQTPGQGLQFLFEYFSETQRNKGNFPGRFSGRQFSNSRSEMNVSTLELGDSALYLCTSSLMTGSSYNEQFFGPGTRLTVL.

This chain joins TRBV19 and TRBJ2-3, with 7 bases fitting TRBD2. The CDR3 covers 16 residues. Germline-derived CDR1 and CDR2 are LNHDA and SQIVND (reference sequence). Trimming cost V 6 bases and J 4 bases; bases outside gene matches: 13. CDR3 in DNA: TGTGCCAGTAGGGCCTTTGGGACTATGGATCCAGATACGCAGTATTTT. This gives the protein CASRAFGTMDPDTQYF.

The chain recombines TRBV7-2 with TRBJ2-5; the D gene is possibly TRBD1 (5 bases). The germline gives CDR1 SGHTA, CDR2 FQGNSA. The V end lost 5 bases, the J end lost 1 base, and 11 bases lay between the germline ends. This CDR3 region has 14 residues. The CDR3 loop reads CASSIFGAQETQYF. CDR3 in DNA: TGTGCCAGCAGCATATTTGGGGCCCAAGAGACCCAGTACTTC.

The chain recombines TRBV2 with TRBJ1-2; D is unresolved. Germline CDR1 is SNHLY and CDR2 is FYNNEI. Trimming shortened V by 1 base and J by 4 bases, and 10 bases separated the two germline ends. The CDR3 totals 14 residues. CDR3 loop: CASSEDGVAYGYTF. CDR3 bases: TGTGCCAGCAGTGAAGACGGGGTTGCCTATGGCTACACCTTC.

Written as DNA, the CDR3 is TGTGCCAGCAGCCCTCTGGCTAGCGGGAGAAAGGCCAATGAGCAGTTCTTC. It yields the protein CASSPLASGRKANEQFF. V gene TRBV7-9 combines with J gene TRBJ2-1; 10 nucleotides agree with TRBD2. The V gene end was trimmed by 5 bases and the J gene end by 6 bases; junction bases not matched to a gene: 13. Germline loops: CDR1 SEHNR, CDR2 FQNEAQ (reference sequence). CDR3 size: 17 residues. Drawing the rest from reference TRBV7-9 and TRBJ2-1, the complete variable domain is DTGVSQNPRHKITKRGQNVTFRCDPISEHNRLYWYRQTLGQGPEFLTYFQNEAQLEKSRLLSDRFSAERPKGSFSTLEIQRTEQGDSAMYLCASSPLASGRKANEQFFGPGTRLTVL.

The rearrangement joins TRBV7-2 to TRBJ1-2; 7 positions agree with TRBD1. Germline V gene sequence: CDR1 SGHTA, CDR2 FQGNSA. The CDR3 has 16 amino acids. With 4 bases clipped from V and 4 bases from J, the junction kept 12 bases outside the gene matches. CDR3 amino acids: CASSSARQGGSYGYTF. As DNA, the CDR3 is TGTGCCAGCAGCTCTGCAAGACAGGGAGGTAGCTATGGCTACACCTTC. Together with reference TRBV7-2 and TRBJ1-2, the CDR3 gives the full variable domain: GAGVSQSPSNKVTEKGKDVELRCDPISGHTALYWYRQSLGQGLEFLIYFQGNSAPDKSGLPSDRFSAERTGGSVSTLTIQRTQQEDSAVYLCASSSARQGGSYGYTFGSGTRLTVV.

V and J are TRBV7-8 and TRBJ2-1; TRBD1 matches 8 bases. Losses at the gene ends were 1 base for V and 9 bases for J; bases not matched to a gene: 11. There are 16 residues in the CDR3. Germline V gene lookup returns CDR1 SGHVS and CDR2 FQNEAQ. The CDR3 DNA sequence: TGTGCCAGCAGCTTAGAGGGGACAGGCCACAACACTGAGCAGTTCTTC. It yields the protein CASSLEGTGHNTEQFF.

The chain carries TRBV28 and TRBJ2-4, with a weak D call TRBD1 (5 bases). The CDR3 is 11 amino acids. The germline V and J ends were trimmed by 8 bases and 9 bases, with 11 bases remaining between them. From germline, CDR1 is MDHEN and CDR2 SYDVKM. CDR3 amino acids: CASGLQGIQYF. The CDR3 DNA sequence: TGTGCCAGCGGCCTGCAGGGCATTCAGTACTTC.

The chain carries TRBV7-8 and TRBJ2-1; TRBD2 matches 7 bases. V was clipped by 8 bases and J by 8 bases; unmatched bases: 9. The germline V gene has CDR1 SGHVS and CDR2 FQNEAQ. The CDR3 extends over 13 amino acids. The CDR3 nucleotides are TGTGCCAGCCGTGGAGGGGCGGGGGATGAGCAGTTCTTC. It encodes CASRGGAGDEQFF. Supplemented by reference TRBV7-8 and TRBJ2-1, the full variable domain reads GAGVSQSPRYKVAKRGQDVALRCDPISGHVSLFWYQQALGQGPEFLTYFQNEAQLDKSGLPSDRFFAERPEGSVSTLKIQRTQQEDSAVYLCASRGGAGDEQFFGPGTRLTVL.

The gene calls are TRBV4-1 and TRBJ2-7, with 9 bases aligning to TRBD1. This CDR3 is 15 amino acids long. The V segment lost 4 bases and the J segment 3 bases; nucleotides outside the gene matches: 7. Germline V gene data show CDR1 as MGHRA and CDR2 as YSYEKL. The CDR3 region has the DNA TGCGCCAGCAGCCTAACGGGACAGGGTAACTACGAGCAGTACTTC. Amino acid sequence: CASSLTGQGNYEQYF.

V usage is TRBV5-1 and J usage is TRBJ2-2, with 7 bases that match TRBD2. The junction had 9 bases not matched to a gene; V was cut back by 4 bases and J by 0 bases. The CDR3 length is 17 residues. Per germline, CDR1 SGHRS and CDR2 YFSETQ. The CDR3 sequence: CASSPAGSGANTGELFF. The CDR3 DNA reads TGCGCCAGCAGCCCGGCAGGGAGCGGGGCGAACACCGGGGAGCTGTTTTTT.

The rearrangement uses TRBV4-1 and TRBJ2-3; D not certain. V was clipped by 6 bases and J by 5 bases, with 21 bases between them. The CDR3 contains 16 residues. Germline values: CDR1 MGHRA, CDR2 YSYEKL. DNA of the CDR3: TGCGCCAGCAGGTTCGATATCCAGGCCCCCGGAGATACGCAGTATTTT. It specifies CASRFDIQAPGDTQYF.

J is TRBJ2-5 and V is TRBV5-6; D might be TRBD2 (6 bases). Trimming cost V 2 bases and J 4 bases, with 21 bases left between them. The CDR3 loop spans 17 amino acids. Germline CDR1 is SGHDT and CDR2 is YYEEEE. In DNA, the CDR3 is TGTGCCAGCAGCTTTGGGGGGATGAGGGAAAGGGGAGAGACCCAGTACTTC. This translates into CASSFGGMRERGETQYF. Full variable domain (remainder filled in from reference TRBV5-6 and TRBJ2-5): DAGVTQSPTHLIKTRGQQVTLRCSPKSGHDTVSWYQQALGQGPQFIFQYYEEEERQRGNFPDRFSGHQFPNYSSELNVNALLLGDSALYLCASSFGGMRERGETQYFGPGTRLLVL.

This clone came up a few times. The V gene is TRBV7-2, the J gene TRBJ1-6, with a possible D match to TRBD1 (6 bases). The V end lost 5 bases, the J end lost 3 bases, and 14 bases lay between the germline ends. The germline V gene has CDR1 SGHTA and CDR2 FQGNSA. The CDR3 has 16 residues. This CDR3 is CASSLDQGIYNSPLHF. The CDR3 DNA follows: TGTGCCAGCAGCCTCGACCAGGGGATCTATAATTCACCCCTCCACTTT.

The rearrangement joins TRBV7-9 to TRBJ2-7; 8 bases align to TRBD1. CDR1 SEHNR and CDR2 FQNEAQ come from the germline V gene (reference sequence). The CDR3 contains 12 residues. J was trimmed by 7 bases and V by 7 bases; bases with no gene match: 6. DNA for the CDR3: TGTGCCAGCACACTTACAGGGGGTGAGCAGTACTTC. Translating gives CASTLTGGEQYF.

The gene calls are TRBV19 and TRBJ2-2; 8 bases align to TRBD2. With V trimmed by 8 bases and J by 1 base, 6 bases remained unmatched. The CDR3 consists of 15 residues. Per the germline V gene, CDR1 is LNHDA and CDR2 is SQIVND (reference sequence). The CDR3 loop reads CASSSGQQNTGELFF. In nucleotides, the CDR3 is TGTGCCAGTTCTAGCGGGCAGCAGAACACCGGGGAGCTGTTTTTT.

The V call is TRBV2, the J call TRBJ1-2; perhaps TRBD1 as D (6 bases). V lost 4 bases, J lost 0 bases, and 12 bases lay in between. CDR1 and CDR2 (germline): SNHLY, FYNNEI. CDR3 length: 15 residues. CDR3 amino acids: CASSGLGASNYGYTF. CDR3 coding DNA: TGTGCCAGCAGTGGGTTGGGGGCTTCTAACTATGGCTACACCTTC. The full variable domain, completed using reference TRBV2 and TRBJ1-2, is EPEVTQTPSHQVTQMGQEVILRCVPISNHLYFYWYRQILGQKVEFLVSFYNNEISEKSEIFDDQFSVERPDGSNFTLKIRSTKLEDSAMYFCASSGLGASNYGYTFGSGTRLTVV.

The chain combines TRBV5-4 with TRBJ1-2; 8 bases map to TRBD1. In germline, CDR1 is SGHNT, CDR2 YYREEE (reference sequence). This CDR3 comprises 13 residues. The ends lost 5 bases at V and 3 bases at J; junction bases unmatched: 3. The CDR3 DNA follows: TGTGCCAGCAGATCGACAGGGGACTATGGCTACACCTTC. Its translation is CASRSTGDYGYTF.

The chain links TRBV29-1 to TRBJ2-2; 8 bases align to TRBD1. The CDR3 totals 14 residues. Unmatched junction bases numbered 10, after V lost 6 bases and J lost 7 bases. Looked up from germline, CDR1 is SQVTM and CDR2 is ANQGSEA. The CDR3 sequence: CSVKPGGLNGELFF. In DNA form, the CDR3 reads TGCAGCGTCAAACCAGGGGGCCTGAACGGGGAGCTGTTTTTT.

The chain has TRBV5-1 and TRBJ1-3; D remains ambiguous. This CDR3 is built from 15 residues. The germline V gene has CDR1 SGHRS and CDR2 YFSETQ. With 4 bases removed from V and 0 bases from J, the gap between germline ends came to 11 bases. The CDR3 region has the DNA TGCGCCAGCAGCCCGGACGGGAGCTCTGGAAACACCATATATTTT. Translating gives CASSPDGSSGNTIYF.

This chain uses TRBV5-4 with TRBJ2-3; TRBD2 agrees at 11 bases. From germline, CDR1 is SGHNT and CDR2 YYREEE (reference sequence). V trimming: 4 bases; J trimming: 5 bases; junction bases outside the gene matches: 9. The CDR3 is 16 amino acids. The CDR3 is CASSPHTSGSGDTQYF. For the CDR3, the DNA is TGTGCCAGCAGCCCACACACTAGCGGGAGCGGAGATACGCAGTATTTT.

The CDR3 spells CASSPDSFGAFF. CDR3 DNA sequence: TGTGCCAGCAGCCCAGACAGCTTTGGCGCTTTCTTT. The chain joins TRBV28 to TRBJ1-1; tentative D call: TRBD1 (5 bases). Trimming removed 6 bases at V and 11 bases at J, with 16 bases between. The CDR3 is 12 amino acids. Germline V gene data show CDR1 as MDHEN and CDR2 as SYDVKM.

V gene TRBV2 combines with J gene TRBJ2-7; TRBD1 might be the D (5 bases). The CDR3 extends over 11 amino acids. V lost 9 bases and J 6 bases, leaving 12 bases between the germline ends. Per the germline V gene, CDR1 is SNHLY and CDR2 is FYNNEI. CDR3 in DNA: TGTGCCAGTGCAGGGTTCGGCGAGCAGTACTTC. This translates into CASAGFGEQYF.

This clone has only one observation. The chain uses TRBV2 and TRBJ2-7; 11 positions agree with TRBD2. J gave up 0 bases and V 7 bases, and 5 bases lay outside the gene matches. The CDR3 runs 15 residues. Germline V lookup: CDR1 SNHLY, CDR2 FYNNEI. The CDR3 protein is CASTPGLAVSYEQYF. The CDR3 DNA reads as TGTGCCAGCACCCCGGGACTAGCGGTCTCCTACGAGCAGTACTTC.

V usage is TRBV25-1 and J usage is TRBJ1-2; D uncertain. This CDR3 spans 13 amino acids. Per the germline V gene, CDR1 is MGHDK and CDR2 is SYGVNS. V gave up 3 bases and J gave up 3 bases, with 8 bases separating them. CDR3 sequence: CASSDPVDYGYTF. CDR3 DNA: TGTGCCAGCAGTGATCCGGTTGACTATGGCTACACCTTC.

The V call is TRBV15, the J call TRBJ2-7; 7 positions match TRBD2. CDR3 length equals 15 residues. Trimming removed 3 bases from V and 0 bases from J; junction bases left unmatched: 5. Per germline, CDR1 LNHNV and CDR2 YYDKDF (reference sequence). CDR3 in DNA: TGTGCCACCAGCAGGGCTAGCGGAAGCTCCTACGAGCAGTACTTC. It is translated as CATSRASGSSYEQYF. Variable domain in full (rest from reference TRBV15 and TRBJ2-7): DAMVIQNPRYQVTQFGKPVTLSCSQTLNHNVMYWYQQKSSQAPKLLFHYYDKDFNNEADTPDNFQSRRPNTSFCFLDIRSPGLGDTAMYLCATSRASGSSYEQYFGPGTRLTVT.

The chain links TRBV5-6 to TRBJ2-7; a weak D match, TRBD1 (5 bases). The CDR3 length is 13 residues. The germline gives CDR1 SGHDT, CDR2 YYEEEE. V was shortened by 4 bases and J by 5 bases, with 13 bases between the two germline ends. Written as DNA, the CDR3 is TGTGCCAGCAGCACCGGACAACTCCACGAGCAGTACTTC. As protein: CASSTGQLHEQYF.

This clone occurred once. The V and J genes are TRBV6-5 and TRBJ1-1; D is possibly TRBD1 (6 bases). This CDR3 region has 14 residues. CDR1 MNHEY and CDR2 SVGAGI come from the germline V gene. The V end lost 5 bases, the J end lost 0 bases, and 10 bases lay between the germline ends. The CDR3 protein is CASSPQGMNTEAFF. The CDR3 region has the DNA TGTGCCAGCAGTCCCCAGGGGATGAACACTGAAGCTTTCTTT.

The table lists this clone with a count of one. The chain employs TRBV18 and TRBJ2-3, with unresolved D. The CDR3 runs to 12 residues. CDR1 is KGHSH, CDR2 LQKENI, per germline. The V end lost 2 bases, the J end lost 4 bases, and 4 bases lay between the germline ends. CDR3 residues: CASSPGSDTQYF. The CDR3 DNA is TGTGCCAGCTCACCAGGCTCAGATACGCAGTATTTT.